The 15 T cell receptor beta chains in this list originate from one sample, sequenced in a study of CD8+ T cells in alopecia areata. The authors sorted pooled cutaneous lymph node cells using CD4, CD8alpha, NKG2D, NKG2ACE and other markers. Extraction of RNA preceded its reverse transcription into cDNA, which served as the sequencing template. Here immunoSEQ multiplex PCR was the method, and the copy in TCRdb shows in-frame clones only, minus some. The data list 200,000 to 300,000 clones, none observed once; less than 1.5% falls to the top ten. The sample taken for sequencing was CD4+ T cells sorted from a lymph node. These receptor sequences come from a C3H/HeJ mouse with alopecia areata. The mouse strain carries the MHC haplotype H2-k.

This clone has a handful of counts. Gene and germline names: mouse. CDR3: CASIGTGRAEQFF. The sequenced CDR3 bases are TGTGCCAGCATCGGGACAGGGAGGGCT. The chain carries TRBV13-3 and TRBJ2-1; TRBD1 matches 9 bases. The CDR3 is cut off 4 residues early in the read; its end comes from the germline J gene. The germline CDR1 and CDR2 sequences are NNHDY and SYVADS. The CDR3 runs to 13 residues.

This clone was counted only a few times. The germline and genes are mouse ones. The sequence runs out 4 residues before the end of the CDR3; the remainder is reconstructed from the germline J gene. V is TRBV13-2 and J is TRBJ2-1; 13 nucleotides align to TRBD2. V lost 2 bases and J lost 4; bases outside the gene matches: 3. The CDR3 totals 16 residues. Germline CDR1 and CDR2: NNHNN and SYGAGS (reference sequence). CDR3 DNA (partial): TGTGCCAGCGGTGACCGGGACTGGGGGGGTTATGCT. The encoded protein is CASGDRDWGGYA. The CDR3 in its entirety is CASGDRDWGGYAEQFF.

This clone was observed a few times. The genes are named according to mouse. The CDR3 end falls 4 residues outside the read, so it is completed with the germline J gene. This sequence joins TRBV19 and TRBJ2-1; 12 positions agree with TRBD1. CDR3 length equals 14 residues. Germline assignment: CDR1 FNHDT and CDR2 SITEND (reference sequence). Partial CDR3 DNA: TGTGCCAGCAGTAAGGGACAGGGGGCATCT. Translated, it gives CASSKGQGAS. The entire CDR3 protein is CASSKGQGASEQFF.

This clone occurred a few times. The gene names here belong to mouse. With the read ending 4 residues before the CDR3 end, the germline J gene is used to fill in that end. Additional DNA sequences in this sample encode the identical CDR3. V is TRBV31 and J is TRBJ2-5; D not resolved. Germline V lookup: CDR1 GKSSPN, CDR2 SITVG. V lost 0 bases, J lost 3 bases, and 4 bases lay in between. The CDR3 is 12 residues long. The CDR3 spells CAWSLRQDTQYF. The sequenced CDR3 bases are TGTGCCTGGAGTCTCAGACAAGAC.

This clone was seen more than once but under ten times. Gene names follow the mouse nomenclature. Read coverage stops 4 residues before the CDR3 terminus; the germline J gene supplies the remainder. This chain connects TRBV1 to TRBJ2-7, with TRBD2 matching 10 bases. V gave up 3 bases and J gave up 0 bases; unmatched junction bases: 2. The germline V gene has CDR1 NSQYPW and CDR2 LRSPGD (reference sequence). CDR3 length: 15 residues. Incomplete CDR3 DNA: TGCACCTGCAGTGCGACTGGGGGGAACTCCTAT. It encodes CTCSATGGNSY. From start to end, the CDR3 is CTCSATGGNSYEQYF.

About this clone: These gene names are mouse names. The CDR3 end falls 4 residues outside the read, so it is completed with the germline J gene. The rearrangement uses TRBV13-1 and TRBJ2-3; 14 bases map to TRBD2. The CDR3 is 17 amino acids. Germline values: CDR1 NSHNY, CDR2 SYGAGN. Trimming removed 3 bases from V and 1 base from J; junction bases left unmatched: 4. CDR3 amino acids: CASSGDWGGAGAETLYF. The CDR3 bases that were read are TGTGCCAGCAGTGGGGACTGGGGGGGCGCGGGTGCAGAA.

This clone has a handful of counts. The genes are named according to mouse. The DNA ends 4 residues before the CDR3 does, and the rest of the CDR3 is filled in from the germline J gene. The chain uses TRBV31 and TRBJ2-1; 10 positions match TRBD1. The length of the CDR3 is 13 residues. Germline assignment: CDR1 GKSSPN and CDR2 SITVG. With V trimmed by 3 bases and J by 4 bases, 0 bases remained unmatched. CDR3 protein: CAWRGQGYAEQFF. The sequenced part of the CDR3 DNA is TGTGCCTGGAGGGGACAGGGGTATGCT. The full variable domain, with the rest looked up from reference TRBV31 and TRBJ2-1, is AQTIHQWPVAEIKAVGSPLSLGCTIKGKSSPNLYWYWQATGGTLQQLFYSITVGQVESVVQLNLSASRPKDDQFILSTEKLLLSHSGFYLCAWRGQGYAEQFFGPGTRLTVL.

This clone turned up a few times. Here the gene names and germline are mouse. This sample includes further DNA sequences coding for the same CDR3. This CDR3 reads CASSLTGGNTGQLYF. Incomplete CDR3 DNA: TGTGCCAGCAGCTTGACTGGGGGAAACACCGGG. The chain employs TRBV4 and TRBJ2-2, with TRBD2 identical over 9 bases. The read finishes 4 residues shy of the CDR3 end, and the germline J gene is used to complete it. The CDR3 has 15 amino acids. Germline CDR1 reads LGHDT; CDR2 reads YNNKQL (reference sequence). After removal of 4 bases from V and 1 base from J, the junction contained 1 base not matched to a gene.

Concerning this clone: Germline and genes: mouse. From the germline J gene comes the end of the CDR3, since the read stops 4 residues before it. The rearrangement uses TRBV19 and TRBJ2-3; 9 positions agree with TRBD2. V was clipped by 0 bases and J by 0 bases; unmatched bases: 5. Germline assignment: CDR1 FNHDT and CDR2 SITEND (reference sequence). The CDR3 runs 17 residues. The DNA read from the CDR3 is TGTGCCAGCAGTATAGCCTGGGGGGGACCTAGTGCAGAA. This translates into CASSIAWGGPSAE. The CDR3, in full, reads CASSIAWGGPSAETLYF.

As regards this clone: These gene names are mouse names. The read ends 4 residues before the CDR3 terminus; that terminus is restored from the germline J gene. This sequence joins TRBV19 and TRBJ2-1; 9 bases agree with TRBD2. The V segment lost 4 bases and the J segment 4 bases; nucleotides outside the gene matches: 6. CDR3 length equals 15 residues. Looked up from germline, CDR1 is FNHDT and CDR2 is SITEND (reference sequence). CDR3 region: CASSRTGVRYAEQFF. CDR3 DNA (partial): TGTGCCAGCAGTCGGACTGGGGTTCGATATGCT. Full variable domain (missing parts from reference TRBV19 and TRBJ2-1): GGIITQTPKFLIGQEGQKLTLKCQQNFNHDTMYWYRQDSGKGLRLIYYSITENDLQKGDLSEGYDASREKKSSFSLTVTSAQKNEMAVFLCASSRTGVRYAEQFFGPGTRLTVL.

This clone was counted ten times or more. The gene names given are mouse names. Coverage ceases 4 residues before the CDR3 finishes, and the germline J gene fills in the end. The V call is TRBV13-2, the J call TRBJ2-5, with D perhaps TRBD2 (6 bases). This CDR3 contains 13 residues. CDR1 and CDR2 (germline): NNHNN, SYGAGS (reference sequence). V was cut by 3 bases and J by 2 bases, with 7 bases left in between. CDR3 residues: CASGAGVQDTQYF. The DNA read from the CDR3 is TGTGCCAGCGGTGCTGGGGTCCAAGAC.

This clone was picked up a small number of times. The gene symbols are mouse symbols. The CDR3 sequence is CAIRDSYAEQFF. The CDR3 bases that were read are TGTGCCATCCGGGACAGCTATGCT. The V and J genes are TRBV13-1 and TRBJ2-1; 7 nucleotides align to TRBD1. Read sequence stops 4 residues before the CDR3 end, and the germline J gene provides the missing end. CDR3 length equals 12 residues. The ends lost 9 bases at V and 3 bases at J; junction bases unmatched: 3. In germline, CDR1 is NSHNY, CDR2 SYGAGN.

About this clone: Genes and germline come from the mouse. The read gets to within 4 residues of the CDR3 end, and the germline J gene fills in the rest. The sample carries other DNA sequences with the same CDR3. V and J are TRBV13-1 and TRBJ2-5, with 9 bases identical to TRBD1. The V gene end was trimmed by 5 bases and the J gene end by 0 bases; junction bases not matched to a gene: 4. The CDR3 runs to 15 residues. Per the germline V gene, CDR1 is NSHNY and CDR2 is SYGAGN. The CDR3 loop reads CASSGDRDNQDTQYF. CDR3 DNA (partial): TGTGCCAGCAGCGGGGACAGGGATAACCAAGAC.

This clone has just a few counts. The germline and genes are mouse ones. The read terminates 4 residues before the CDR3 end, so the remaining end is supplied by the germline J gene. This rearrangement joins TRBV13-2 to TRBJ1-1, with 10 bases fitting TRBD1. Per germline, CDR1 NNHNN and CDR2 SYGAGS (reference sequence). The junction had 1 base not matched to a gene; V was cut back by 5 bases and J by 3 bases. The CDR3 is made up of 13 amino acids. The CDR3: CASGGQGYTEVFF. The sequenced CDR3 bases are TGTGCCAGCGGGGGACAGGGGTACACA.

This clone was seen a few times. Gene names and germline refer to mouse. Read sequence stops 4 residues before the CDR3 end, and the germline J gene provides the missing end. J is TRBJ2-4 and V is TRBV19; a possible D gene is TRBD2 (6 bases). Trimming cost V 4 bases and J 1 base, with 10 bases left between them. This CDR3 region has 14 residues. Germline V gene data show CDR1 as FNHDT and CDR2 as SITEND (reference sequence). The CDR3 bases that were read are TGTGCCAGCAGTCCTCGACTGGGTCAAAAC. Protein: CASSPRLGQN. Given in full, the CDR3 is CASSPRLGQNTLYF.